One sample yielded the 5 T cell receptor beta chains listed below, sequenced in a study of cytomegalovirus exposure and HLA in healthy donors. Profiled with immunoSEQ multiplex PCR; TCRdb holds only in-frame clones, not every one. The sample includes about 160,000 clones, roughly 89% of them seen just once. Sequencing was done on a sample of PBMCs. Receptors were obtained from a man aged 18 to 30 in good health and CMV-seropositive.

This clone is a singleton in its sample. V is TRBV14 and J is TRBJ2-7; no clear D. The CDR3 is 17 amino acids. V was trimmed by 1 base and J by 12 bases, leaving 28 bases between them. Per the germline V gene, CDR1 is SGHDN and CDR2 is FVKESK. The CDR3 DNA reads TGTGCCAGCAGCCAAGGGTACTACTTTTTTAATCTAGACGTCCCGTACTTC. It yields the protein CASSQGYYFFNLDVPYF.

Here the CDR3 reads CASSIALATYEQYF. CDR3 nucleotides: TGTGCCAGTAGTATAGCACTAGCCACCTACGAGCAGTACTTC. The V call is TRBV19, the J call TRBJ2-7; possible D gene TRBD2, 6 bases. Trimming took off 1 base at V and 2 bases at J, with 9 bases between the two ends. Germline CDR1 is LNHDA and CDR2 is SQIVND (reference sequence). CDR3 size: 14 residues.

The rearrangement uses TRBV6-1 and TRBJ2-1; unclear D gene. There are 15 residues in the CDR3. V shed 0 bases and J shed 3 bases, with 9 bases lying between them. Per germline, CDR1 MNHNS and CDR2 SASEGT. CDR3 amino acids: CASSEAQVRYNEQFF. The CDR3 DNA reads TGTGCCAGCAGTGAAGCGCAGGTCCGCTACAATGAGCAGTTCTTC.

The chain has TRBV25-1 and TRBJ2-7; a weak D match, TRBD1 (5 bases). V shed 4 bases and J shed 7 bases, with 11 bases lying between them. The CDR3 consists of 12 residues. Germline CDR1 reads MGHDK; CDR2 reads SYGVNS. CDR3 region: CASSVSGKEQYF. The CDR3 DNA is TGTGCCAGCAGTGTCTCAGGGAAGGAGCAGTACTTC.

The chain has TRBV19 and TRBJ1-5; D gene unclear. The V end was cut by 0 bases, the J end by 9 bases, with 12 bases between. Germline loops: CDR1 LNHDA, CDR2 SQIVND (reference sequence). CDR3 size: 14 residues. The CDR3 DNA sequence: TGTGCCAGTAGTATAGAGCAGGCATGGCGGCCCCAGCATTTT. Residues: CASSIEQAWRPQHF.